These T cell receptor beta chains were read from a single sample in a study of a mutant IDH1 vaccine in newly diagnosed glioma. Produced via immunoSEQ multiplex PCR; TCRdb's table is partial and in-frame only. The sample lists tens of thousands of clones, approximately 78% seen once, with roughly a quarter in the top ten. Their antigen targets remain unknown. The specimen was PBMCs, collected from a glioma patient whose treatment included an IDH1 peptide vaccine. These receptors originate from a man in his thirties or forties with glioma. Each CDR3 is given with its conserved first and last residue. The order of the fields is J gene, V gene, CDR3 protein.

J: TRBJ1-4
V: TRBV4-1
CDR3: CASSHAPGLQNEKLFF

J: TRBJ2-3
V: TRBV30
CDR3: CAWSAGLAGSTDTQYF

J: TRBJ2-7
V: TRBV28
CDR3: CASSLGGTYEQYF

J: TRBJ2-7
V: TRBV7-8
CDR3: CASSAIRGASYEQYF

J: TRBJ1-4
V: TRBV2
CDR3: CASSPWGREKELFF

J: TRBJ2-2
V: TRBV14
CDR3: CASSQDSVAGELFF

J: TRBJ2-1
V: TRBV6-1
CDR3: CASIQREGGEQFF

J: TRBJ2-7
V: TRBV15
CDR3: CATSYSGGRAYEQYF

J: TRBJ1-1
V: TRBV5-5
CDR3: CASTLWWEVTEAFF

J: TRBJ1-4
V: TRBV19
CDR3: CASLDRIGYNEKLFF

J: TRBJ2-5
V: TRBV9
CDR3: CASSGRDRGEETQYF

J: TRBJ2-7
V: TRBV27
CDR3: CASRPGTGSSYEQYF

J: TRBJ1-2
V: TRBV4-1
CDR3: CASSQDPTGGGRYGYTF

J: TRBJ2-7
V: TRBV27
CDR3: CASSLRGQGFYEQYF

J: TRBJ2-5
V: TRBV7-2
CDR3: CASTLGGSGGETQYF

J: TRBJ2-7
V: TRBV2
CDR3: CASVQGSSYEQYF

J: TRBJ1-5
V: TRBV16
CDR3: CASSPAANQPQHF

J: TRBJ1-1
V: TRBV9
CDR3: CASSVFADVDTEAFF

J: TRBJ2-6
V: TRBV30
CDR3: CAWNKPFGPNSGANVLTF

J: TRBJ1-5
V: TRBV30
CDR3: CAWSGGGDSNQPQHF

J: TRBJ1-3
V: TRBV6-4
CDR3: CASPLRVTGNTIYF

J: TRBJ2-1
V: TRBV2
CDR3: CASSTYNEQFF